This TCR beta chain stems from a study of blood T cell repertoires in COVID-19. Study-level information: Acute and convalescent COVID-19 specimens originated in the United States, Italy and Spain. Nucleic acid was either cDNA or gDNA, and it came from T cells, B-cell-depleted T cells, or PBMCs.

Authors' methods: Quantification of nucleated cells was approximated via reference gene primer amplification. Clones were sequenced by immunoSEQ multiplex PCR, and TCRdb holds only the in-frame ones, with some missing. The D gene and trimming were derived from the DNA, and the V and J assignments and clone size from that table. The sample contains some 140,000 clones, 70% to 80% of which appear only once. CDR1 is MNHEY, CDR2 SMNVEV, per germline (reference sequence). V dropped 6 bases and J dropped 6 bases, with 17 bases sitting between them. The CDR3 consists of 14 residues. In this sample, this clone turned up once.

The chain carries TRBV27 and TRBJ1-1; tentatively, D is TRBD1 (6 bases). The receptor was isolated from a man in his 60s who had recovered from COVID-19. Source material: peripheral blood. Here the CDR3 reads CASSLDRRYPEAFF. DNA for the CDR3: TGTGCCAGCAGCCTTGACAGGAGGTATCCTGAAGCTTTCTTT.